The 5 T cell receptor beta chains given below trace back to one sample, sequenced in a study of CD8 T cells in Susac syndrome. Random hexamers were used to reverse transcribe an amount of about 0.45 to 1 ug RNA. TCRdb re-called the immunoSEQ multiplex PCR reads with MiXCR, one entry per CDR3 protein. The sample lists over 100,000 distinct CDR3 sequences, over 90% occurring once. Specimen: CD4+ T cells from PBMCs. The receptors shown here come from a human donor with Susac syndrome.

The chain links TRBV29-1 to TRBJ2-4; D is uncertain. Germline V gives CDR1 SQVTM, CDR2 ANQGSEA. Trimming left V 6 bases short and J 0 bases short, with 9 bases between. The CDR3 length is 13 residues. In DNA, the CDR3 is TGCAGCGTCGGTCAGAAAGCCAAAAACATTCAGTACTTC. It specifies CSVGQKAKNIQYF.

This clonotype was recorded once. V gene TRBV2 combines with J gene TRBJ1-5, with D maybe TRBD1 (6 bases). Germline-derived CDR1 and CDR2 are SNHLY and FYNNEI. The germline V and J ends were trimmed by 7 bases and 1 base, with 14 bases remaining between them. The CDR3 runs 15 residues. CDR3 in amino acids: CASKQGEVSNQPQHF. The CDR3 nucleotides read TGTGCCAGCAAACAGGGAGAGGTGAGCAATCAGCCCCAGCATTTT. The full variable domain, completed using reference TRBV2 and TRBJ1-5, is EPEVTQTPSHQVTQMGQEVILRCVPISNHLYFYWYRQILGQKVEFLVSFYNNEISEKSEIFDDQFSVERPDGSNFTLKIRSTKLEDSAMYFCASKQGEVSNQPQHFGDGTRLSIL.

V gene TRBV12-3 or TRBV12-4 combines with J gene TRBJ2-5; 8 bases are shared with TRBD1. The CDR3 extends over 16 amino acids. V lost 2 bases and J lost 4; bases outside the gene matches: 9. The CDR3 nucleotides read TGTGCCAGCAGTTTATTCGGGACAGGCGGCGTAGAGACCCAGTACTTC. It codes for CASSLFGTGGVETQYF.

The gene calls are TRBV2 and TRBJ1-1, with a possible D match to TRBD1 (5 bases). The CDR3 extends over 13 amino acids. Trimming shortened V by 7 bases and J by 0 bases, and 9 bases separated the two germline ends. Germline V CDR1 and CDR2: SNHLY, FYNNEI. The CDR3 sequence is CASTRDLNTEAFF. CDR3 in DNA: TGTGCCAGCACCAGGGACCTGAACACTGAAGCTTTCTTT.

The V and J genes are TRBV5-4 and TRBJ1-1; perhaps TRBD1 as D (5 bases). Germline V gives CDR1 SGHNT, CDR2 YYREEE (reference sequence). CDR3 length: 15 amino acids. Trimming took 0 bases from V and 4 from J, leaving 13 bases between them. The CDR3, as DNA: TGTGCCAGCAGCTTGGGTACAGGCGCCAGCACTGAAGCTTTCTTT. Translating gives CASSLGTGASTEAFF. The whole variable domain, remainder taken from reference TRBV5-4 and TRBJ1-1, is ETGVTQSPTHLIKTRGQQVTLRCSSQSGHNTVSWYQQALGQGPQFIFQYYREEENGRGNFPPRFSGLQFPNYSSELNVNALELDDSALYLCASSLGTGASTEAFFGQGTRLTVV.